This record covers a single T cell receptor (beta chain). Its antigen remains unidentified. The data originate from a study of cytomegalovirus exposure and HLA in healthy donors. Overall study context: HLA-typed donors were the source of approximately 88 million unique TCRs, which an early data release held.

Study-level points and caveats: The classifier was said to identify cytomegalovirus status with high specificity and sensitivity. TCR beta V- and J-gene trimming, according to a later analysis, was linked to a missense DCLRE1C variant.

The PCR was carried out with 60 Vbeta primers and 13 Jbeta primers. The protocol was immunoSEQ multiplex PCR, while the TCRdb copy is restricted to in-frame clones and leaves out a portion. The data show 200,000 or so clones, 75% to 85% seen once. Germline V gene lookup returns CDR1 MNHEY and CDR2 SMNVEV (reference sequence). V was trimmed by 5 bases and J by 1 base, leaving 16 bases between them. This CDR3 region has 16 residues. Every donor was a healthy person donating bone marrow. What was sequenced was PBMCs. The chain couples TRBV27 to TRBJ2-3; D perhaps matches TRBD1 (5 bases). This receptor was obtained from a woman under 30 in good health and CMV-seronegative. The chain's CDR3 is CASSPPTGWGTDTQYF. DNA for the CDR3: TGTGCCAGCAGTCCACCCACAGGATGGGGCACAGATACGCAGTATTTT.